Sequencing of this T cell receptor beta chain was carried out in a study of CD8+ T cells in alopecia areata. Study findings and constraints: Affected scalp, especially in alopecia totalis/universalis, had a higher clonality than normal scalp did.

This clone was observed a handful of times. Its specificity is not known. Investigators isolated RNA and reverse transcribed it into cDNA to act as the sequencing template. Only in-frame clones appear in the TCRdb table, and some are missing; sequencing was by immunoSEQ multiplex PCR. The table records about 110,000 clones, 45% to 70% of them present only once. The ends were cut back, 4 bases at V and 2 bases at J, with 7 bases in the middle. In germline, CDR1 is SGHDN, CDR2 FVKESK. CDR3 size: 13 residues. Source material: CD8+ T cells sorted from blood. The sequence was obtained from a human donor in good health. The V gene is TRBV14, the J gene TRBJ2-3, with D unresolved. CDR3 amino acids: CASSPLDTDTQYF. The CDR3 DNA is TGTGCCAGCAGCCCCCTAGACACAGATACGCAGTATTTT.